What follows are 10 T cell receptor beta chains derived from one specimen sequenced in a study of monozygotic twins with inflammatory bowel disease. No DNA is given; TCRdb re-called the 5' RACE reads and lists each CDR3 protein once. The listing records just under 45,000 distinct CDR3 sequences. The sequenced sample consisted of blood. The receptors derive from a human donor with ulcerative colitis or Crohn's disease, or a healthy co-twin of an affected twin (not recorded which).

The rearrangement links TRBV12-3 or TRBV12-4 to TRBJ2-1; TCRdb names TRBD2, which stays unverified in the absence of DNA. CDR3 size: 14 residues. The CDR3 sequence is CASSGLGSYNEQFF.

The chain joins TRBV9 to TRBJ2-5; checking the TCRdb D call of TRBD2 is not possible without DNA. The germline gives CDR1 SGDLS, CDR2 YYNGEE. The CDR3 consists of 16 residues. CDR3 protein: CASSVSSGGVWETQYF.

The genes are TRBV20-1 and TRBJ1-1; the D call from TCRdb, TRBD1, cannot be confirmed without DNA. CDR3 size: 14 residues. The germline gives CDR1 DFQATT, CDR2 SNEGSKA (reference sequence). The CDR3 loop is CKIGQGARVAEAFF.

The chain couples TRBV3-1 to TRBJ2-7; the TCRdb D gene call, TRBD1, has no DNA to confirm it. This CDR3 has 15 residues. Germline CDR1 LGHDT, CDR2 YNNKEL (reference sequence). CDR3 sequence reads: CASSHTGTSPYEQYF.

V and J are TRBV24-1 and TRBJ2-1; TCRdb outputs TRBD1, but without DNA this stays unchecked. There are 13 residues in the CDR3. Looked up from germline, CDR1 is KGHDR and CDR2 is SFDVKD. The CDR3 region is CATSPYGWNEQFF.

The V and J genes are TRBV10-2 and TRBJ2-1; TCRdb picks TRBD2, but there is no DNA to check that call. The CDR3 is made up of 15 amino acids. CDR1 WSHSY and CDR2 SAAADI come from the germline V gene. The CDR3 loop reads CASAGTSGRAVEQFF.

This sequence joins TRBV5-1 and TRBJ1-1; TCRdb's D call of TRBD1 is untestable without DNA. The CDR3 runs 16 residues. Germline-derived CDR1 and CDR2 are SGHRS and YFSETQ. This CDR3 reads CASSSAGQGVNTEAFF. Variable domain in full (rest from reference TRBV5-1 and TRBJ1-1): KAGVTQTPRYLIKTRGQQVTLSCSPISGHRSVSWYQQTPGQGLQFLFEYFSETQRNKGNFPGRFSGRQFSNSRSEMNVSTLELGDSALYLCASSSAGQGVNTEAFFGQGTRLTVV.

The chain links TRBV18 to TRBJ2-7; the TCRdb call, TRBD1, lacks DNA for checking. Germline values: CDR1 KGHSH, CDR2 LQKENI. The CDR3 length is 15 residues. This chain's CDR3 is CASSPRQGAKNEQYF.

CDR3 region: CASSTPGQGYEQYF. This chain links TRBV11-2 with TRBJ2-7; TCRdb's D gene call, TRBD1, goes unchecked for lack of DNA. Germline V gene data show CDR1 as SGHAT and CDR2 as FQNNGV. CDR3 length equals 14 residues.

The rearrangement uses TRBV2 and TRBJ1-1; TCRdb outputs TRBD1, but without DNA this stays unchecked. Germline CDR1 is SNHLY and CDR2 is FYNNEI. CDR3 length equals 14 residues. The CDR3 sequence: CASTPGGWNTEAFF.